The 4 T cell receptor beta chains below all came from one sample that was sequenced in a study of T cell clusters in autoimmune cytopenias. Multiplex touch-down PCR amplified TRB using TRB-A and TRB-B pools in one tube. For each CDR3 protein, TCRdb gives one entry from its re-call of the multiplex PCR reads, without DNA. The sample holds about 6,100 distinct CDR3 sequences. Each sample's input was 200 to 250 ng genomic DNA, some 38,000 genome equivalents. These sequences were also reported in another study, on T cell repertoires in aging, cancer and after chemotherapy.

The sequenced sample consisted of peripheral blood. The origin of the receptors is a human donor in good health.

This clonotype registers medium-sized by frequency. The rearrangement links TRBV18 to TRBJ2-3; with no DNA, the TCRdb D assignment of TRBD1 cannot be verified. The germline gives CDR1 KGHSH, CDR2 LQKENI. The CDR3 is 16 amino acids. CDR3 region: CASSTGGLTSTDTQYF.

J is TRBJ2-7 and V is TRBV7-2. CDR1 and CDR2 from the germline V gene are SGHTA and FQGNSA. CDR3 length: 15 residues. The CDR3 spells CASSLIGGGSYEQYF.

The genes are TRBV14 and TRBJ1-1. This CDR3 is built from 12 residues. Germline-derived CDR1 and CDR2 are SGHDN and FVKESK. CDR3 residues: CASSPMNTEAFF.

This clonotype is labeled medium-sized based on frequency. The chain has TRBV27 and TRBJ2-5; TCRdb outputs TRBD1, but without DNA this stays unchecked. CDR3 size: 15 residues. Germline lookup yields CDR1 MNHEY and CDR2 SMNVEV (reference sequence). CDR3 protein: CASSPNRPRGETQYF.